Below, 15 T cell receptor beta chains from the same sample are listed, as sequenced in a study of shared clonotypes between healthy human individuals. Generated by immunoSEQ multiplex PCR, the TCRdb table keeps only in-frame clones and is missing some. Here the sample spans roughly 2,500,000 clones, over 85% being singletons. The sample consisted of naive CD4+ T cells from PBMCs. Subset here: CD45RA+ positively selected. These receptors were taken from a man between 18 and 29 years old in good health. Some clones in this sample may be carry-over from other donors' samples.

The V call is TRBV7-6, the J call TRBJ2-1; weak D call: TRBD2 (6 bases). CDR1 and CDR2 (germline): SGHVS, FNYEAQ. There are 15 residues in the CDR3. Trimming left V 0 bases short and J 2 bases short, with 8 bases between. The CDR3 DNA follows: TGTGCCAGCAGCTTAGCGGAGGGACCCTACAATGAGCAGTTCTTC. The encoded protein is CASSLAEGPYNEQFF. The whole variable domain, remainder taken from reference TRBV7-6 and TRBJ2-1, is GAGVSQSPRYKVTKRGQDVALRCDPISGHVSLYWYRQALGQGPEFLTYFNYEAQQDKSGLPNDRFSAERPEGSISTLTIQRTEQRDSAMYRCASSLAEGPYNEQFFGPGTRLTVL.

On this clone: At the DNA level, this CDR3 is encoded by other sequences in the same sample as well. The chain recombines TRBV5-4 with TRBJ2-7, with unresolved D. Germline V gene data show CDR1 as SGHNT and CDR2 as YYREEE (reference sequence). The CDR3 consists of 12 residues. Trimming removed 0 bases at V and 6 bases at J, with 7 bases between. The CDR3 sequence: CASSLEGGEQYF. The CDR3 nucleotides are TGTGCCAGCAGCTTGGAGGGCGGCGAGCAGTACTTC.

The CDR3 region has the DNA TGCGCCAGCAGCTTGGGTTTGGGGATAGCTGGAAACACCATATATTTT. Amino acids: CASSLGLGIAGNTIYF. The chain combines TRBV5-1 with TRBJ1-3; D unresolved. Germline V lookup: CDR1 SGHRS, CDR2 YFSETQ. V shed 0 bases and J shed 2 bases, with 12 bases lying between them. CDR3 size: 16 residues. Based on the CDR3 plus reference TRBV5-1 and TRBJ1-3, the full variable domain is KAGVTQTPRYLIKTRGQQVTLSCSPISGHRSVSWYQQTPGQGLQFLFEYFSETQRNKGNFPGRFSGRQFSNSRSEMNVSTLELGDSALYLCASSLGLGIAGNTIYFGEGSWLTVV.

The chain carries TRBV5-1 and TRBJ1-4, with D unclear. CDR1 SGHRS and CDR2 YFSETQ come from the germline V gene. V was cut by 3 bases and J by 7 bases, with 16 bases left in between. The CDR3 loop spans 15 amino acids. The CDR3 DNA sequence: TGCGCCAGCAGCTCGATTCGGGGATCGGGTGAAAAACTGTTTTTT. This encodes CASSSIRGSGEKLFF.

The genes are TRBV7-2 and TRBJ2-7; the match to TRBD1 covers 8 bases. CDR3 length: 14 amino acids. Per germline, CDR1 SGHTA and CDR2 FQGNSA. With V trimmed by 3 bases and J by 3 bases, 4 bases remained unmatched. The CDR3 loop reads CASSLAGQDYEQYF. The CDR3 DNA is TGTGCCAGCAGCTTGGCGGGACAGGACTACGAGCAGTACTTC.

Here the CDR3 reads CASSSNRGNYGYTF. The CDR3 bases are TGTGCCAGCAGCTCCAACAGGGGTAACTATGGCTACACCTTC. V and J are TRBV5-4 and TRBJ1-2, with 7 nucleotides matching TRBD1. The germline CDR1 and CDR2 sequences are SGHNT and YYREEE (reference sequence). The V and J ends lost 3 bases and 1 base, in that order; junction bases with no gene match: 3. This CDR3 spans 14 amino acids.

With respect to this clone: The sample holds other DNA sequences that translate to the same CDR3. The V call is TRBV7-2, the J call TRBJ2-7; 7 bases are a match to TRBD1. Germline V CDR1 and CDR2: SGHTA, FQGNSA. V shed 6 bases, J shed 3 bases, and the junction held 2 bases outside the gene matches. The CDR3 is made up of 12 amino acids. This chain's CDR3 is CASRRDSYEQYF. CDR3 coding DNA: TGTGCCAGCAGACGGGACAGCTACGAGCAGTACTTC.

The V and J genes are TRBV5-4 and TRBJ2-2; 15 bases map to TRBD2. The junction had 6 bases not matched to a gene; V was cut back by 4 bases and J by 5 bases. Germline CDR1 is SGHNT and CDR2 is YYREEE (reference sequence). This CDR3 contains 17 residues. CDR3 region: CASSDGLAGGETGELFF. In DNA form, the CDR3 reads TGTGCCAGCAGCGACGGACTAGCGGGAGGGGAGACCGGGGAGCTGTTTTTT.

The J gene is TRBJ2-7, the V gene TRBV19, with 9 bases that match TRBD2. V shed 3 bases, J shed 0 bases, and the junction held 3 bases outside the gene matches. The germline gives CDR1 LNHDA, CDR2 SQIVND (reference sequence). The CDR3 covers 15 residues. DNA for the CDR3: TGTGCCAGTAGTATGACTAGCGGATACTCCTACGAGCAGTACTTC. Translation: CASSMTSGYSYEQYF.

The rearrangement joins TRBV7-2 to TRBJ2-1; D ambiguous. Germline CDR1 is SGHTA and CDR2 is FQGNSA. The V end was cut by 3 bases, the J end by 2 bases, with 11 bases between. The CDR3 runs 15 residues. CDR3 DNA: TGTGCCAGCAGCTTCCTAACTGGGACCTACAATGAGCAGTTCTTC. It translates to CASSFLTGTYNEQFF.

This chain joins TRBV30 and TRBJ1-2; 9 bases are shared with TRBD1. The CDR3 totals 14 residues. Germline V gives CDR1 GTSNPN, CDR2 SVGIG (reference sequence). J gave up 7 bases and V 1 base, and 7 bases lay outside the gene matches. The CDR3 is CAWSENRGLFGYTF. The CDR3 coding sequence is TGTGCCTGGAGTGAGAACAGGGGGCTCTTTGGCTACACCTTC.

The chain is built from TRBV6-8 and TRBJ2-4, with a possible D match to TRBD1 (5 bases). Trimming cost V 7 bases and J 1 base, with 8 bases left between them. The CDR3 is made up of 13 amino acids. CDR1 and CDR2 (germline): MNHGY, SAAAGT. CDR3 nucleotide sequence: TGTGCCAGCAAGGGGCGGGCCAAAAACATTCAGTACTTC. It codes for CASKGRAKNIQYF.

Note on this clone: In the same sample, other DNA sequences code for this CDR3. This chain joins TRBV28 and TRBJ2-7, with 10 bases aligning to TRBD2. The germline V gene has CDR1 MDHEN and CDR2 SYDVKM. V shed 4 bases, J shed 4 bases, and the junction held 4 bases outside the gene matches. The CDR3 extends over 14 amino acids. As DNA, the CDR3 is TGTGCCAGCAGTTCTAGCGGGAGTCGGTACGAGCAGTACTTC. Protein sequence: CASSSSGSRYEQYF.

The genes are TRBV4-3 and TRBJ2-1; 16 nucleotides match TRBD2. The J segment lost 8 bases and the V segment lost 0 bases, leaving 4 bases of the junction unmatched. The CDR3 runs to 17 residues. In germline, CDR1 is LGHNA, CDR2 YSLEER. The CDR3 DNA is TGCGCCAGCAGCCAAGATCGGGGGACTAGCGGGAGGGATGAGCAGTTCTTC. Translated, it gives CASSQDRGTSGRDEQFF.

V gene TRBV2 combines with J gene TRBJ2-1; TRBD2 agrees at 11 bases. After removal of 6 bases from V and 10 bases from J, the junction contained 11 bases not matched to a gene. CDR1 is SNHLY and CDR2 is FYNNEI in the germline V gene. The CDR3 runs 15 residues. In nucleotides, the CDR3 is TGTGCCAGCAGCGGGGGGCTAGCGGGAGGCGGCGAGCAGTTCTTC. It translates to CASSGGLAGGGEQFF.